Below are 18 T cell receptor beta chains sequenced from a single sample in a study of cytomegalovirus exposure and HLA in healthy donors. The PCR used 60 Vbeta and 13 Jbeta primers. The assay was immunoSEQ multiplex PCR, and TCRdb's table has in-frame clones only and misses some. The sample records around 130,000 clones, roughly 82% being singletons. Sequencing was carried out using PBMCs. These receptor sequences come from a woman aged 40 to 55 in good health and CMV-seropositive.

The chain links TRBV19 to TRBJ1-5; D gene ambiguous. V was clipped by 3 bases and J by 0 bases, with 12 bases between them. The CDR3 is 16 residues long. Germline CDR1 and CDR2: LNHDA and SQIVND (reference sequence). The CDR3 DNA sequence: TGTGCCAGTAGTATTCGTCAGATTAATAGCAATCAGCCCCAGCATTTT. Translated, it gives CASSIRQINSNQPQHF. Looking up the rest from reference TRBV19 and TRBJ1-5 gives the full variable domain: DGGITQSPKYLFRKEGQNVTLSCEQNLNHDAMYWYRQDPGQGLRLIYYSQIVNDFQKGDIAEGYSVSREKKESFPLTVTSAQKNPTAFYLCASSIRQINSNQPQHFGDGTRLSIL.

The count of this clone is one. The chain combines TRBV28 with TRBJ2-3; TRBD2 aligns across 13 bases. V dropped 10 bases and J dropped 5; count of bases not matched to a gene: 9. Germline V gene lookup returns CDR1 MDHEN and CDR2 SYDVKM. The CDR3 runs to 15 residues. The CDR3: CAIDGLAGVQDTQYF. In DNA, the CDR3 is TGTGCCATCGACGGACTAGCGGGGGTCCAAGATACGCAGTATTTT.

The CDR3 protein is CASSRLEGRYTF. The CDR3 nucleotides are TGTGCCAGCAGCCGACTCGAGGGGAGGTACACCTTC. The V gene is TRBV2, the J gene TRBJ1-2, with D maybe TRBD1 (5 bases). V lost 6 bases to trimming and J lost 11 bases, with 16 bases between them. The CDR3 loop spans 12 amino acids. CDR1 and CDR2 from the germline V gene are SNHLY and FYNNEI.

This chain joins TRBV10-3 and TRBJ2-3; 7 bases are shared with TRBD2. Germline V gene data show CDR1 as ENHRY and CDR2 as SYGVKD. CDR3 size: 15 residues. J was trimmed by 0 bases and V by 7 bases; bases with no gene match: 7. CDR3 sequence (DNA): TGTGCCATCACTAACGGGGGGACTAGCACAGATACGCAGTATTTT. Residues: CAITNGGTSTDTQYF.

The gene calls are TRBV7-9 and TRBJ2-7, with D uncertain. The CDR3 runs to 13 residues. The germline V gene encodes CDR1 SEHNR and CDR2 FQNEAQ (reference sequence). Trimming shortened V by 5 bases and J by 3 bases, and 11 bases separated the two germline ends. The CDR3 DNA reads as TGTGCCAGCAGCCTCCCCTCCGGCTACGAGCAGTACTTC. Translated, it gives CASSLPSGYEQYF.

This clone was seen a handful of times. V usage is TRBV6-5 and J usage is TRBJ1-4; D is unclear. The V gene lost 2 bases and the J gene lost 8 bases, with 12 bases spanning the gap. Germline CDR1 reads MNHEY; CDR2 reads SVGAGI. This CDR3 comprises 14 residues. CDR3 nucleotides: TGTGCCAGCAGTTACGGGAGGTCCGGGGAAAAACTGTTTTTT. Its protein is CASSYGRSGEKLFF.

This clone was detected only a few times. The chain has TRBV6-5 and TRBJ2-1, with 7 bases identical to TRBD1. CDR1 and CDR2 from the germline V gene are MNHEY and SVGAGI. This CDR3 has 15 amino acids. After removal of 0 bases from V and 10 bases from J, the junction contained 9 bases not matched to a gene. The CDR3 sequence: CASSYSRTGLGEQFF. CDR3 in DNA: TGTGCCAGCAGTTACTCCAGGACAGGCCTTGGGGAGCAGTTCTTC.

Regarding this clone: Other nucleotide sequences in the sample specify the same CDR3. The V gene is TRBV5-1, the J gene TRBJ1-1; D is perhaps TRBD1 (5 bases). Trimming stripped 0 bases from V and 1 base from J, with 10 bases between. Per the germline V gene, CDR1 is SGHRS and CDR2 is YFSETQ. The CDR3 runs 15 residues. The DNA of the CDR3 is TGCGCCAGCAGCTTGGGGGGCGGGGGGAACACTGAAGCTTTCTTT. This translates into CASSLGGGGNTEAFF.

The CDR3 reads CASSLDRDYEQYF. CDR3 nucleotide sequence: TGTGCCAGCAGTCTGGACAGGGATTACGAGCAGTACTTC. V usage is TRBV27 and J usage is TRBJ2-7; the match to TRBD1 covers 8 bases. The CDR3 has 13 amino acids. Germline V gene data show CDR1 as MNHEY and CDR2 as SMNVEV (reference sequence). V trimming: 5 bases; J trimming: 4 bases; junction bases outside the gene matches: 4.

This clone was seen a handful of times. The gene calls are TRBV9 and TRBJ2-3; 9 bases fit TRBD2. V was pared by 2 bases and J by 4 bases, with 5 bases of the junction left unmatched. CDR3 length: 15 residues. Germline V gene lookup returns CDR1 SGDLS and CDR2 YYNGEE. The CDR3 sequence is CASSVSGSGSDTQYF. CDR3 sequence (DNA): TGTGCCAGCAGCGTTAGCGGGAGCGGATCAGATACGCAGTATTTT.

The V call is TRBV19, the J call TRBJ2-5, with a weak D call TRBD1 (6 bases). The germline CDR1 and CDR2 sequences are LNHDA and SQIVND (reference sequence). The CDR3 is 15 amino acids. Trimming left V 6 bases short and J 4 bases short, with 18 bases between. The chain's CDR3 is CASRESSQGRETQYF. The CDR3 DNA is TGTGCCAGTAGAGAATCCTCACAGGGTAGAGAGACCCAGTACTTC.

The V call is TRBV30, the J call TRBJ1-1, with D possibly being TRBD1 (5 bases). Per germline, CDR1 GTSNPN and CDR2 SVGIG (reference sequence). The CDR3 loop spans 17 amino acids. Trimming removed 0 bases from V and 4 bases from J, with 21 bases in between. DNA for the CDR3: TGTGCCTGGAGTGTACAATTCCCCGGGGGGACGCCCACTGAAGCTTTCTTT. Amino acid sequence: CAWSVQFPGGTPTEAFF. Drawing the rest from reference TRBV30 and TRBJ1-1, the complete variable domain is SQTIHQWPATLVQPVGSPLSLECTVEGTSNPNLYWYRQAAGRGLQLLFYSVGIGQISSEVPQNLSASRPQDRQFILSSKKLLLSDSGFYLCAWSVQFPGGTPTEAFFGQGTRLTVV.

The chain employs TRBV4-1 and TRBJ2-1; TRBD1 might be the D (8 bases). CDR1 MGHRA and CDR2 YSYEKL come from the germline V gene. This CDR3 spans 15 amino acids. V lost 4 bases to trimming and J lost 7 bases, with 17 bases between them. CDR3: CASSPPGGGSNEQFF. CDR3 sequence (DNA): TGCGCCAGCAGCCCCCCAGGGGGCGGGAGTAATGAGCAGTTCTTC.

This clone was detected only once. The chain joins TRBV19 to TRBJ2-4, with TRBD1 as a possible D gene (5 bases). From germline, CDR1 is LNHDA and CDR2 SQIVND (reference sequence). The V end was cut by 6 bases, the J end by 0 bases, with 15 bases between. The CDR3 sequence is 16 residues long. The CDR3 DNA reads TGTGCCAGTAGAAGGGGTTCCACTGAAGCCAAAAACATTCAGTACTTC. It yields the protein CASRRGSTEAKNIQYF.

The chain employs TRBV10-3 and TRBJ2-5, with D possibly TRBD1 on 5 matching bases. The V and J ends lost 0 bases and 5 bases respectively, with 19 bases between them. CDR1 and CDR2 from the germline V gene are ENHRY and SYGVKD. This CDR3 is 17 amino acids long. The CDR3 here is CAISESNSAGFTETQYF. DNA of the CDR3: TGTGCCATCAGTGAGTCCAATTCGGCAGGGTTTACGGAGACCCAGTACTTC.

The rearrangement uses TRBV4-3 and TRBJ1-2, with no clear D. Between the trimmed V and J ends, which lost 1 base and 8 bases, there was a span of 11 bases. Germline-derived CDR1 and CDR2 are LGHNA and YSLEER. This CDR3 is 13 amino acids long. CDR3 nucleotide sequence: TGCGCCAGCAGCCAAGGCGGAGGCTGGGGCTACACCTTC. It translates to CASSQGGGWGYTF.

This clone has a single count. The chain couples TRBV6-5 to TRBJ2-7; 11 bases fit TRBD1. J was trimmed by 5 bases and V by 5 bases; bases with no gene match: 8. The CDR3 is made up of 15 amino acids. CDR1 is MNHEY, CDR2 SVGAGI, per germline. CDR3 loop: CASSGRTGGGDEQYF. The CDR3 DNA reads TGTGCCAGCAGTGGTAGGACAGGGGGCGGCGACGAGCAGTACTTC.

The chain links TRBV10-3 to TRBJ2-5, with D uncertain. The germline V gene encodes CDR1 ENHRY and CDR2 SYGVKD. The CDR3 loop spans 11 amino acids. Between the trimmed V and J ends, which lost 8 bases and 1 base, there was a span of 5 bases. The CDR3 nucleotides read TGTGCCATCTCCGTCCAAGAGACCCAGTACTTC. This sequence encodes CAISVQETQYF.